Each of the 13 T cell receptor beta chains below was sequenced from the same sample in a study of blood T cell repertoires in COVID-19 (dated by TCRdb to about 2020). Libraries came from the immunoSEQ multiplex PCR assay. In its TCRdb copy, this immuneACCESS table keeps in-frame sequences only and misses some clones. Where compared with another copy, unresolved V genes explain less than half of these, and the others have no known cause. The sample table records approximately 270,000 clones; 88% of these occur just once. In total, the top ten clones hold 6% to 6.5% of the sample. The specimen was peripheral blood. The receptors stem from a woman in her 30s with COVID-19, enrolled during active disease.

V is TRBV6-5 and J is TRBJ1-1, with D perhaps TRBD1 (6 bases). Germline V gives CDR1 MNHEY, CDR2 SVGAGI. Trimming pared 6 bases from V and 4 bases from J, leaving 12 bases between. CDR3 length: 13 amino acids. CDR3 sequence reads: CASSPRGGTEAFF. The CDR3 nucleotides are TGTGCCAGCAGCCCAAGGGGGGGCACTGAAGCTTTCTTT.

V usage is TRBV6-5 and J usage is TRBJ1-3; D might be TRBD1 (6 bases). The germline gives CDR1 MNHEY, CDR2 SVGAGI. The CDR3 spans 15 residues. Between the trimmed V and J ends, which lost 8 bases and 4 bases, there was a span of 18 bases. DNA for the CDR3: TGTGCCAGCGGCCCTCGAGGCAGGGGAGGAAACACCATATATTTT. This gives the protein CASGPRGRGGNTIYF.

The DNA for the CDR3 is TGCGCCAGCAGTGAGTTGGAGGGGACTGAAGCTTTCTTT. Protein: CASSELEGTEAFF. The chain couples TRBV10-1 to TRBJ1-1, with D possibly matching TRBD1 (5 bases). V was clipped by 1 base and J by 5 bases, with 8 bases between them. The CDR3 is made up of 13 amino acids. CDR1 WNHNN and CDR2 SYGVQD come from the germline V gene (reference sequence).

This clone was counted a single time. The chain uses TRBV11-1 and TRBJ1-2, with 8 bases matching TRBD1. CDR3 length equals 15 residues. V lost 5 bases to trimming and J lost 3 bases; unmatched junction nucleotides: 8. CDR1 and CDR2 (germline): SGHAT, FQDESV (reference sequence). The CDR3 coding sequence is TGTGCCAGCAGCCCCCGTTCGGGACAGGACTATGGCTACACCTTC. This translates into CASSPRSGQDYGYTF.

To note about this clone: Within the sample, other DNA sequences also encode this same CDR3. The CDR3 DNA is TGTGCCAGCAGCTTAGGACAGAACTATGGCTACACCTTC. Its translation: CASSLGQNYGYTF. This chain links TRBV7-2 with TRBJ1-2; tentative D call: TRBD1 (5 bases). CDR3 size: 13 residues. Trimming removed 1 base from V and 2 bases from J, with 5 bases in between. The germline V gene has CDR1 SGHTA and CDR2 FQGNSA.

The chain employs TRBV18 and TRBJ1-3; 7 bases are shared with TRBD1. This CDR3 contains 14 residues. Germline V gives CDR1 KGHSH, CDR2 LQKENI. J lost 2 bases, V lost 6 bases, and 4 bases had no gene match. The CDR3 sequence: CASSSGTAGNTIYF. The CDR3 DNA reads TGTGCCAGCTCTTCCGGGACAGCTGGAAACACCATATATTTT.

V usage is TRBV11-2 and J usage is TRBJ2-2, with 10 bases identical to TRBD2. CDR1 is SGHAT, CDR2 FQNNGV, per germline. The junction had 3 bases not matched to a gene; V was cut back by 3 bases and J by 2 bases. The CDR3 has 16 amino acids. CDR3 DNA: TGTGCCAGCAGCTTCACTAGCGGGGAAAACACCGGGGAGCTGTTTTTT. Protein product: CASSFTSGENTGELFF.

CDR3 coding DNA: TGTGCCAGCACCAAGGGAGGCCCCTATCAGCCCCAGCATTTT. Translated: CASTKGGPYQPQHF. The V gene is TRBV6-1, the J gene TRBJ1-5; D gene ambiguous. Germline CDR1 reads MNHNS; CDR2 reads SASEGT. This CDR3 spans 14 amino acids. V was shortened by 7 bases and J by 5 bases, with 15 bases between the two germline ends.

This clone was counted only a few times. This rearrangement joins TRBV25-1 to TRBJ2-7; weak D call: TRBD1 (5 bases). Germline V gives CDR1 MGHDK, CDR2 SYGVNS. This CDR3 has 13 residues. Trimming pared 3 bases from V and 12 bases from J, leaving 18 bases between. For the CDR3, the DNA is TGTGCCAGCAGTGATCATAGGGGTACCGATTTGTACGTC. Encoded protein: CASSDHRGTDLYV.

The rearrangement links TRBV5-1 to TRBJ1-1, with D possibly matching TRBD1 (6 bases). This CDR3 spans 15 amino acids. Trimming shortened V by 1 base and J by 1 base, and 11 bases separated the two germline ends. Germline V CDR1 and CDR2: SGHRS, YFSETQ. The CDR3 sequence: CASSLNLGGNTEAFF. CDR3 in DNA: TGCGCCAGCAGCTTGAACTTAGGGGGGAACACTGAAGCTTTCTTT.

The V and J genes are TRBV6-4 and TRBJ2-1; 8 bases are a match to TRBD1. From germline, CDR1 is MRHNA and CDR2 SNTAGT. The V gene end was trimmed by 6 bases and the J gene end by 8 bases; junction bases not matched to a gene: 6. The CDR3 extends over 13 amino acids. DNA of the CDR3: TGTGCCAGCAGCGACAGGGGTATTGATGAGCAGTTCTTC. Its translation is CASSDRGIDEQFF.

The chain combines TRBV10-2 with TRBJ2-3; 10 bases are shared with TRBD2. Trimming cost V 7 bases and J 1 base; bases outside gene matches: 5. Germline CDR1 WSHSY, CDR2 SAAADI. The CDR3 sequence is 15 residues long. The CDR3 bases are TGCGCCAGCACCGGACTAGCGGATCGCACAGATACGCAGTATTTT. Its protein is CASTGLADRTDTQYF.

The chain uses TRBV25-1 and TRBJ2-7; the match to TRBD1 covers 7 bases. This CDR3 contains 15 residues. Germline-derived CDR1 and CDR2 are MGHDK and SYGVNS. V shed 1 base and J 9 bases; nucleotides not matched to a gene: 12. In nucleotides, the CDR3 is TGTGCCAGCAGTGAATCCGGACAGGTGGGGATACGGCAGTACTTC. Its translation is CASSESGQVGIRQYF.